Here is one T cell receptor (beta chain) with its context. The entry originates in a study of identical twins. Unique molecular identifiers were in the cDNA, with template-switch universal primer binding. TCRdb called the 5' RACE reads again in MiXCR, with one record for every CDR3 protein. The table has hundreds of thousands of distinct CDR3 sequences, around 20% seen once. The V segment lost 7 bases and the J segment 9 bases; nucleotides outside the gene matches: 11. Germline V gene data show CDR1 as SGHRS and CDR2 as YFSETQ. The CDR3 is made up of 14 amino acids. These data were likewise used in another study, on T cells expressing NK-cell markers. As that report states: Each TCR beta repertoire originated in sorted T cells that were CD3+CD56+NKG2C+, CD3+CD56+NKG2C- or CD3+CD56-NKG2C+. HCMV serostatus: seven of eight sequenced donors positive, one negative. Once again these clonotypes came out on top in the CD3+CD56-NKG2C+ fraction of several donors.

The source of this sequence is a woman under 30 in good health. The rearrangement uses TRBV5-1 and TRBJ2-3; 10 bases match TRBD2. The sequenced material came from PBMCs. DNA for the CDR3: TGCGCCAGCGGACCTAGCGGGAGTGGATACACGCAGTATTTT. Translation gives CASGPSGSGYTQYF.